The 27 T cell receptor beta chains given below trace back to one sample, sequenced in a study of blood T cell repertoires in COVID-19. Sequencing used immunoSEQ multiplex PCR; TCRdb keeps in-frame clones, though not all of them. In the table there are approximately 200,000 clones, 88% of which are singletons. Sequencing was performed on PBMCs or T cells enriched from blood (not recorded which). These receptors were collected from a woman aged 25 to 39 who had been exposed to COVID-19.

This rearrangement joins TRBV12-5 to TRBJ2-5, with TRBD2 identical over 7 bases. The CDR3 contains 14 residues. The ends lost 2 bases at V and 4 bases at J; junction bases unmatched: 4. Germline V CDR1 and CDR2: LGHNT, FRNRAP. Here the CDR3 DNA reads TGTGCTAGTGGTTTGAATGGGGGGGTAGAGACCCAGTACTTC. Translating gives CASGLNGGVETQYF.

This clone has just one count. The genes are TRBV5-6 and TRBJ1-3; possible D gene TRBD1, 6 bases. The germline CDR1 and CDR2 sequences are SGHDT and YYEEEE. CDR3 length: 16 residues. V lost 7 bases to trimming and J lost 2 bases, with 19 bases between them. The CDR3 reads CASSRPVGGTGNTIYF. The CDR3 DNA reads TGTGCCAGCTCCCGTCCGGTAGGGGGAACTGGAAACACCATATATTTT.

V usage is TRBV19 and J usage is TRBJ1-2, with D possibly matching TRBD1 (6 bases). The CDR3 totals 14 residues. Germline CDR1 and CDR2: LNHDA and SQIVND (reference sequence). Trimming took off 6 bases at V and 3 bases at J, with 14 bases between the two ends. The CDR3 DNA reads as TGTGCCAGTAGCGGACAGAGTCGGTACTATGGCTACACCTTC. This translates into CASSGQSRYYGYTF.

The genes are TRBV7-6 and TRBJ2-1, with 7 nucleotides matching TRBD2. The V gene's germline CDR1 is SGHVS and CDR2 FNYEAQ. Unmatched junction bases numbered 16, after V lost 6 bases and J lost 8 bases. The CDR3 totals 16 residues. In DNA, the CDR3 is TGTGCCAGCAGTCCTACCTTAGGACTAGTCACCGATGAGCAGTTCTTC. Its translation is CASSPTLGLVTDEQFF.

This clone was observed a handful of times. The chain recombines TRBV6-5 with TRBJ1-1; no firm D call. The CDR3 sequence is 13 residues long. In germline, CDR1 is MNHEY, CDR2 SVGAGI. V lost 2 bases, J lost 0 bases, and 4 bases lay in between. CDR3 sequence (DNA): TGTGCCAGCAGTTACGGCATGAACACTGAAGCTTTCTTT. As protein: CASSYGMNTEAFF.

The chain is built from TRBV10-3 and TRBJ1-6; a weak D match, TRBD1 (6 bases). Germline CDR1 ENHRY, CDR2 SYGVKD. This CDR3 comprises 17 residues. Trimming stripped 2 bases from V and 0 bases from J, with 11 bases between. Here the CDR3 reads CAISEGDTISYNSPLHF. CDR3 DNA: TGTGCCATCAGTGAGGGGGACACCATCTCCTATAATTCACCCCTCCACTTT.

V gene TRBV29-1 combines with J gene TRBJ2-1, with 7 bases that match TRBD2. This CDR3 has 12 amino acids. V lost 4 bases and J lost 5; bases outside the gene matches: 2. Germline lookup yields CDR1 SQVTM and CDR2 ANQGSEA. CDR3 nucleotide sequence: TGCAGCGTTGTAGCGGGCAACAATGAGCAGTTCTTC. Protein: CSVVAGNNEQFF.

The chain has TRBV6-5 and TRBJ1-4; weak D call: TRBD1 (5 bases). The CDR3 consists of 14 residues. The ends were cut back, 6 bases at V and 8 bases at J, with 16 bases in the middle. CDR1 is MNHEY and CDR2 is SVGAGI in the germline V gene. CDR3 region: CASRRDPVKEKLFF. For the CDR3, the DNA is TGTGCCAGCAGGCGGGACCCCGTAAAGGAAAAACTGTTTTTT.

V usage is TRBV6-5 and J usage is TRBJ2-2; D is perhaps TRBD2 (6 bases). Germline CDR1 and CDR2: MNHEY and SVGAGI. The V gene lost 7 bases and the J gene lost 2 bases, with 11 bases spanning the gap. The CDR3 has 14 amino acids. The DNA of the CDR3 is TGTGCCAGCAATGGGGGGAGAAACACCGGGGAGCTGTTTTTT. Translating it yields CASNGGRNTGELFF.

DNA for the CDR3: TGTGCCAGCAGTTATTCTGCTGGATTAAGGGGGAGCACAGATACGCAGTATTTT. It specifies CASSYSAGLRGSTDTQYF. The rearrangement joins TRBV6-2 or TRBV6-3 to TRBJ2-3, with a possible D match to TRBD1 (6 bases). Germline V gene data show CDR1 as MNHEY and CDR2 as SVGEGT. The length of the CDR3 is 18 residues. Trimming cost V 3 bases and J 0 bases, with 19 bases left between them.

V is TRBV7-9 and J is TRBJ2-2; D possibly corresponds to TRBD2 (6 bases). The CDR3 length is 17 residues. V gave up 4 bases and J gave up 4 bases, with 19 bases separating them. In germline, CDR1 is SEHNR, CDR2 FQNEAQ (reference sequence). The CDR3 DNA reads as TGTGCCAGCAGCTCATACCTACTTAGCGGCCTCACCGGGGAGCTGTTTTTT. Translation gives CASSSYLLSGLTGELFF. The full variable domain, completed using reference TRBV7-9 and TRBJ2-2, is DTGVSQNPRHKITKRGQNVTFRCDPISEHNRLYWYRQTLGQGPEFLTYFQNEAQLEKSRLLSDRFSAERPKGSFSTLEIQRTEQGDSAMYLCASSSYLLSGLTGELFFGEGSRLTVL.

The CDR3 sequence is CASPDGRGYGYTF. In DNA form, the CDR3 reads TGTGCCAGCCCGGACGGGAGGGGCTATGGCTACACCTTC. The rearrangement uses TRBV2 and TRBJ1-2, with D possibly being TRBD1 (5 bases). Trimming removed 8 bases from V and 4 bases from J, with 14 bases in between. The CDR3 sequence is 13 residues long. From germline, CDR1 is SNHLY and CDR2 FYNNEI.

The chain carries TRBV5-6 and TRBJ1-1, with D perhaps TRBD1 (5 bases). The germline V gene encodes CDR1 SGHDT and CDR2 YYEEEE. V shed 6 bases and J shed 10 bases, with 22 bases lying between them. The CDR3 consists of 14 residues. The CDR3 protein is CASIKPGEGRAAFF. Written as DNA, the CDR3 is TGTGCCAGCATCAAACCGGGGGAGGGCAGGGCAGCTTTCTTT.

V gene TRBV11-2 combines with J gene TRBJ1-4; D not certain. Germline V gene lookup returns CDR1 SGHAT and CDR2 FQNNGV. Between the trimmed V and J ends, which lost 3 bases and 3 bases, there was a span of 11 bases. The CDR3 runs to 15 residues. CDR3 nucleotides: TGTGCCAGCAGCTTTTTCCAGTCCCCTAATGAAAAACTGTTTTTT. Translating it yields CASSFFQSPNEKLFF.

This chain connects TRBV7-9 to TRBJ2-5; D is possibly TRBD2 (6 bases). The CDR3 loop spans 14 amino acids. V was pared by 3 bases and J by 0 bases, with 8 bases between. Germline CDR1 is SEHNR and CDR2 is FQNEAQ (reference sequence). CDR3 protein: CASSFGGDQETQYF. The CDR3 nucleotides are TGTGCCAGCAGCTTTGGCGGGGACCAAGAGACCCAGTACTTC.

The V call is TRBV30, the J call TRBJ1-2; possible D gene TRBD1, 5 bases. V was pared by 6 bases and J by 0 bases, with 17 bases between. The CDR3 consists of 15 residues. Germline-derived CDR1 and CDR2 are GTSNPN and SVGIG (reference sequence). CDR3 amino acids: CACSNGAVTNYGYTF. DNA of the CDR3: TGTGCCTGCAGTAATGGGGCAGTTACTAACTATGGCTACACCTTC.

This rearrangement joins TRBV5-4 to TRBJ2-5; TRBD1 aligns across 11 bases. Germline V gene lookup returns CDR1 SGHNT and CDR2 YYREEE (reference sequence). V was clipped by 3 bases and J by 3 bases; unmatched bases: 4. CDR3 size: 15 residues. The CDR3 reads CASSSDRGREETQYF. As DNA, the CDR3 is TGTGCCAGCAGCTCGGACAGGGGGCGAGAAGAGACCCAGTACTTC.

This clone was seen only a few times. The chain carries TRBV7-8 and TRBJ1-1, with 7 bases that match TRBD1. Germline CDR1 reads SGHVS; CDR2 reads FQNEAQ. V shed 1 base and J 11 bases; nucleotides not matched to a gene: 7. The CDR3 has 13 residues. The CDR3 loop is CASSLVRQGDAFF. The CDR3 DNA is TGTGCCAGCAGCTTAGTCCGACAGGGTGACGCTTTCTTT.

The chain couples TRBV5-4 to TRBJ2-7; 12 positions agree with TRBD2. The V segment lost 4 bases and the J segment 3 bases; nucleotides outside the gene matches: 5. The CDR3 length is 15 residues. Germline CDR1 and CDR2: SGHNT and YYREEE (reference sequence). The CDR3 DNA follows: TGTGCCAGCAGCCAACCGGGACTAGCGGGCTACGAGCAGTACTTC. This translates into CASSQPGLAGYEQYF.

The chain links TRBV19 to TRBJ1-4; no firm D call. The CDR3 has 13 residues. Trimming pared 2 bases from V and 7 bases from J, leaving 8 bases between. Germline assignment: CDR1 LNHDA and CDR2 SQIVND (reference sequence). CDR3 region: CASSIPGTEKLFF. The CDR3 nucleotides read TGTGCCAGTAGTATACCTGGCACTGAAAAACTGTTTTTT.

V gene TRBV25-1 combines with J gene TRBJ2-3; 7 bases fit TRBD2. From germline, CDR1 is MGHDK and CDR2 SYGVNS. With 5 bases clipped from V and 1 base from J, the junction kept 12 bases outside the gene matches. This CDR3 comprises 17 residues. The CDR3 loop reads CASSTLSTSSGTDTQYF. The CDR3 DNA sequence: TGTGCCAGCAGTACCTTATCGACTAGCTCAGGCACAGATACGCAGTATTTT.

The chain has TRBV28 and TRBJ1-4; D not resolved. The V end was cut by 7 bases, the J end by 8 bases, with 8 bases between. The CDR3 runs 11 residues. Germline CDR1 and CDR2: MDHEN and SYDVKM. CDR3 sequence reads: CASKDTEKLFF. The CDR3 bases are TGTGCCAGCAAAGACACCGAAAAACTGTTTTTT.

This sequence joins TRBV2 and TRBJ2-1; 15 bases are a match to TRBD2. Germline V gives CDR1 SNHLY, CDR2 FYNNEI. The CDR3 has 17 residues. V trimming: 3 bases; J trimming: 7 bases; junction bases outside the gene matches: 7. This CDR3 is CASSDGLAGGLGNEQFF. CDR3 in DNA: TGTGCCAGCAGTGATGGACTAGCGGGAGGGCTGGGAAATGAGCAGTTCTTC.

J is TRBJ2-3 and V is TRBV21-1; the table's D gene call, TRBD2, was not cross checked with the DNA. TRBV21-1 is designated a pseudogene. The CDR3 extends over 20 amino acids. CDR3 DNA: TGTGCCAGCAGCAAAAACTGCCCACCGACTAGCGGGAGGGCCACAGATACGCAGTATTTT. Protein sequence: CASSKNCPPTSGRATDTQYF.

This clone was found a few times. As DNA, the CDR3 is TGTGCCAGCAGCGCGACAGAGAACACTGAAGCTTTCTTT. It codes for CASSATENTEAFF. V gene TRBV9 combines with J gene TRBJ1-1, with D possibly TRBD1 on 5 matching bases. This CDR3 contains 13 residues. Trimming took 3 bases from V and 1 from J, leaving 7 bases between them. Germline values: CDR1 SGDLS, CDR2 YYNGEE.

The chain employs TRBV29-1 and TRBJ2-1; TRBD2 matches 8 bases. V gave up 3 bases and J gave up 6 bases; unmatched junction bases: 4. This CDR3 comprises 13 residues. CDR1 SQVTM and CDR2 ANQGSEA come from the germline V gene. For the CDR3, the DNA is TGCAGCGTTGACGGGAGGGCCGGCAATGAGCAGTTCTTC. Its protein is CSVDGRAGNEQFF.

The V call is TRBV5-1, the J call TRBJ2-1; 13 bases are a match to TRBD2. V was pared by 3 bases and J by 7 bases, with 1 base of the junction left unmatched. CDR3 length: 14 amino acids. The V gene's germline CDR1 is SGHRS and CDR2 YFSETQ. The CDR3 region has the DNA TGCGCCAGCAGCTCGACTAGCGGGAGGAATGAGCAGTTCTTC. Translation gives CASSSTSGRNEQFF.